This entry describes one TCR beta chain. Its antigen is undetermined. Profiling relied on immunoSEQ multiplex PCR, and the TCRdb table lists in-frame clones only, not all of them. The table has a few hundred thousand clones, about nine tenths seen once. Treatment given: roughly 19 received Ad26.COV2.S at low or high dose, single or two shots; a few received placebo; per-sample allocation not given. At day 63 after the first vaccine or placebo injection, samples were drawn. The germline V gene has CDR1 MNHEY and CDR2 SVGAGI. The CDR3 totals 13 residues. With 8 bases removed from V and 2 bases from J, the gap between germline ends came to 9 bases. The sample originates from a study of Ad26.COV2.S vaccination and SARS-CoV-2 variants. Study information: Doses of Ad26.COV2.S were injected into muscle once or twice, 56 days apart.

Overall study results and limits: Placebo recipients showed lower spike-specific TCR breadth than vaccinees.

The chain joins TRBV6-5 to TRBJ2-2; no reliable D call. This sequence was found in a person aged 18 to 59 who received the Ad26.COV2.S COVID-19 vaccine or a placebo. The specimen comprised peripheral blood, sampled in a trial of Ad26.COV2.S vaccine versus placebo. CDR3 region: CASGVDNTGELFF. For the CDR3, the DNA is TGTGCCAGCGGGGTCGATAACACCGGGGAGCTGTTTTTT.